One TCR beta chain is described in this entry. Germline V gene data show CDR1 as LNHNV and CDR2 as YYDKDF (reference sequence). V was trimmed by 0 bases and J by 2 bases, leaving 13 bases between them. This CDR3 has 17 residues. The data are from a study of blood T cell repertoires in COVID-19. The overall study: Italy, Spain and the United States were the sources of the convalescent and acute COVID-19 samples. Nucleic acid was either cDNA or gDNA, and it came from T cells, B-cell-depleted T cells, or PBMCs.

TCRdb's copy holds only in-frame clones and misses some; the assay was immunoSEQ multiplex PCR. The data contain approximately 300,000 clones, 85% to 90% of them singletons. The chain joins TRBV15 to TRBJ2-2; possibly TRBD1 for D (5 bases). The clonotype comes from a woman in her forties or fifties with COVID-19, enrolled during active disease. Sequenced: peripheral blood. CDR3 residues: CATSRDAGQGNTGELFF. For the CDR3, the DNA is TGTGCCACCAGCAGAGATGCTGGCCAGGGCAACACCGGGGAGCTGTTTTTT.